Below, 16 T cell receptor beta chains from the same sample are listed, as sequenced in a study of PD-L1 blockade in urothelial cancer. Only in-frame clones appear in the TCRdb table, and some are missing; sequencing was by immunoSEQ multiplex PCR. The sample has tens of thousands of clones, roughly 80% seen once; the top ten hold around 3.6%. The input for sequencing was PBMCs, taken around atezolizumab (anti-PD-L1) treatment. Source of these receptors: a man between 65 and 80 years old with urothelial cancer.

V usage is TRBV28 and J usage is TRBJ2-7; 7 nucleotides line up with TRBD2. Germline assignment: CDR1 MDHEN and CDR2 SYDVKM. This CDR3 comprises 15 residues. V gave up 3 bases and J gave up 5 bases; unmatched junction bases: 10. The CDR3 DNA reads TGTGCCAGCAGTTTTATTGGAGGGAGGGCCAACGAGCAGTACTTC. Translated: CASSFIGGRANEQYF.

The chain has TRBV19 and TRBJ2-6; D possibly corresponds to TRBD2 (5 bases). CDR1 LNHDA and CDR2 SQIVND come from the germline V gene (reference sequence). The CDR3 is 16 amino acids. V was cut by 3 bases and J by 3 bases, with 12 bases left in between. DNA of the CDR3: TGTGCCAGTAGTATGGCGGAACTAGGTGGGGCCAACGTCCTGACTTTC. Its translation is CASSMAELGGANVLTF.

The chain has TRBV5-1 and TRBJ2-7, with 8 bases aligning to TRBD1. The V gene's germline CDR1 is SGHRS and CDR2 YFSETQ. With 1 base clipped from V and 2 bases from J, the junction kept 2 bases outside the gene matches. CDR3 size: 14 residues. CDR3 sequence (DNA): TGCGCCAGCAGCTTGATGGACAGGGCCTACGAGCAGTACTTC. Translating it yields CASSLMDRAYEQYF.

The chain is built from TRBV5-1 and TRBJ1-1; D is unresolved. The CDR3 runs 16 residues. Germline loops: CDR1 SGHRS, CDR2 YFSETQ. V was shortened by 0 bases and J by 2 bases, with 14 bases between the two germline ends. CDR3 in DNA: TGCGCCAGCAGCTTGGCCTCGGAGGGCCTAAACACTGAAGCTTTCTTT. It specifies CASSLASEGLNTEAFF.

V usage is TRBV12-2 and J usage is TRBJ2-2; the table's D call of TRBD1 was not tested on the DNA. TRBV12-2 is a listed pseudogene. This CDR3 is built from 19 residues. The CDR3 loop reads CASRLKGDRYIPNTGELFF. CDR3 in DNA: TGTGCAAGTCGCTTAAAAGGGGACAGATACATCCCTAACACCGGGGAGCTGTTTTTT.

In nucleotides, the CDR3 is TGCAGTGCTATGTCCGACAGTTACACCTTC. It yields the protein CSAMSDSYTF. This rearrangement joins TRBV20-1 to TRBJ1-2, with a tentative D call TRBD1 (5 bases). Germline V gene data show CDR1 as DFQATT and CDR2 as SNEGSKA (reference sequence). This CDR3 comprises 10 residues. Trimming stripped 4 bases from V and 11 bases from J, with 11 bases between.

The count of this clone is one. The chain links TRBV5-1 to TRBJ2-5; 13 bases match TRBD2. Trimming at V came to 3 bases and at J to 1 base, leaving 3 bases not matched to a gene. The CDR3 runs to 16 residues. Germline values: CDR1 SGHRS, CDR2 YFSETQ. CDR3 residues: CASSSGTSGAQETQYF. The CDR3 nucleotides are TGCGCCAGCAGCTCGGGGACTAGCGGGGCCCAAGAGACCCAGTACTTC.

Turning to this clone: Here the CDR3 omits its conserved ending phenylalanine or tryptophan, so a read error is the likely source. V gene TRBV5-1 combines with J gene TRBJ1-2; D possibly corresponds to TRBD1 (5 bases). Germline values: CDR1 SGHRS, CDR2 YFSETQ. Trimming left V 0 bases short and J 6 bases short, with 27 bases between. The CDR3 sequence is 19 residues long. This chain's CDR3 is CASSLALGWPSVGGDGYTL. In DNA, the CDR3 is TGCGCCAGCAGCTTGGCCCTCGGTTGGCCATCAGTCGGGGGGGATGGCTACACCCTC.

The chain uses TRBV5-1 and TRBJ2-2, with D unresolved. CDR1 is SGHRS and CDR2 is YFSETQ in the germline V gene. The V gene lost 2 bases and the J gene lost 2 bases, with 4 bases spanning the gap. The CDR3 extends over 13 amino acids. The CDR3 DNA sequence: TGCGCCAGCAGCTTTGGCAACACCGGGGAGCTGTTTTTT. Its translation is CASSFGNTGELFF.

This clone was counted a single time. The chain employs TRBV19 and TRBJ1-2, with D possibly TRBD1 on 5 matching bases. The CDR3 has 14 residues. The ends were cut back, 7 bases at V and 2 bases at J, with 14 bases in the middle. In germline, CDR1 is LNHDA, CDR2 SQIVND (reference sequence). The CDR3 region has the DNA TGTGCCAGTAATCGCGACAGCCTGAACTATGGCTACACCTTC. This encodes CASNRDSLNYGYTF.

V is TRBV7-9 and J is TRBJ2-2; TRBD2 matches at 12 bases. The CDR3 contains 15 residues. Losses at the gene ends were 5 bases for V and 8 bases for J; bases not matched to a gene: 6. Germline lookup yields CDR1 SEHNR and CDR2 FQNEAQ (reference sequence). The CDR3 loop is CASSPGLAGTGELFF. Here the CDR3 DNA reads TGTGCCAGCAGCCCCGGACTAGCGGGGACGGGGGAGCTGTTTTTT.

The V call is TRBV6-5, the J call TRBJ2-7; 7 bases map to TRBD1. In germline, CDR1 is MNHEY, CDR2 SVGAGI. V shed 2 bases, J shed 2 bases, and the junction held 3 bases outside the gene matches. CDR3 length: 14 amino acids. The CDR3 here is CASSYTGQAYEQYF. The CDR3 DNA reads as TGTGCCAGCAGTTACACCGGACAGGCCTACGAGCAGTACTTC.

This clone occurred a few times. The chain's CDR3 is CASSHLANTEAFF. CDR3 bases: TGTGCCAGCAGCCATCTAGCGAACACTGAAGCTTTCTTT. The chain has TRBV14 and TRBJ1-1; D gene uncertain. V was shortened by 3 bases and J by 1 base, with 6 bases between the two germline ends. Germline assignment: CDR1 SGHDN and CDR2 FVKESK. CDR3 length: 13 amino acids.

Ten or more counts support this clone. The chain combines TRBV7-9 with TRBJ1-2; D not certain. Germline assignment: CDR1 SEHNR and CDR2 FQNEAQ (reference sequence). This CDR3 spans 13 amino acids. The V and J ends lost 6 bases and 7 bases respectively, with 15 bases between them. CDR3 protein: CASSWELSGGYTF. The CDR3 nucleotides are TGTGCCAGCAGTTGGGAGCTCAGCGGTGGCTACACCTTC.

This rearrangement joins TRBV19 to TRBJ1-5; possible D gene TRBD1, 5 bases. Germline V lookup: CDR1 LNHDA, CDR2 SQIVND (reference sequence). Deletions cut 4 bases from V and 4 bases from J, with 14 bases between. CDR3 size: 15 residues. The CDR3 DNA follows: TGTGCCAGTAGTACCCATACGGGGACTAATCAGCCCCAGCATTTT. Its translation: CASSTHTGTNQPQHF.

The gene calls are TRBV5-1 and TRBJ1-2; 7 bases line up with TRBD1. Trimming at V came to 4 bases and at J to 2 bases, leaving 14 bases not matched to a gene. This CDR3 region has 17 residues. CDR1 and CDR2 (germline): SGHRS, YFSETQ. CDR3 nucleotides: TGCGCCAGCAGCCTGACTACTACCGGGACAGTCAACTATGGCTACACCTTC. This gives the protein CASSLTTTGTVNYGYTF.